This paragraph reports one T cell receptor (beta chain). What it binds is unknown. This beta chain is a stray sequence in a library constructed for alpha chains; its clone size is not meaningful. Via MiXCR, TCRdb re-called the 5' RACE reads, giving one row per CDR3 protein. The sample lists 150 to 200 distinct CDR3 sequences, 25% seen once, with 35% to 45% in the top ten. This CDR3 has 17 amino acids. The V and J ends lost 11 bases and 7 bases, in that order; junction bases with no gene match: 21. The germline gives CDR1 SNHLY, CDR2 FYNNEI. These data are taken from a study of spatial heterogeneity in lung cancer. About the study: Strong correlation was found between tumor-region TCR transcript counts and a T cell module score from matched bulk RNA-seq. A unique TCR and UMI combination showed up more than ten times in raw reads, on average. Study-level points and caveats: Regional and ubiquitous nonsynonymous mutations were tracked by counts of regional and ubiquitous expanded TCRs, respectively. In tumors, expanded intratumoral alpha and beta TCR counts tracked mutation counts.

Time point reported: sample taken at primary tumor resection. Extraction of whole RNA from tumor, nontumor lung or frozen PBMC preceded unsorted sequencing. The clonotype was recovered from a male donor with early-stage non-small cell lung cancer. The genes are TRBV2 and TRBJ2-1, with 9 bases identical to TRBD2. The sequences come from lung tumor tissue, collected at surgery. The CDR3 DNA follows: TGTGCCGTCCAACTGGCGGGGGGGATAGTTTCTGGAAATGAGCAGTTCTTC. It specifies CAVQLAGGIVSGNEQFF.